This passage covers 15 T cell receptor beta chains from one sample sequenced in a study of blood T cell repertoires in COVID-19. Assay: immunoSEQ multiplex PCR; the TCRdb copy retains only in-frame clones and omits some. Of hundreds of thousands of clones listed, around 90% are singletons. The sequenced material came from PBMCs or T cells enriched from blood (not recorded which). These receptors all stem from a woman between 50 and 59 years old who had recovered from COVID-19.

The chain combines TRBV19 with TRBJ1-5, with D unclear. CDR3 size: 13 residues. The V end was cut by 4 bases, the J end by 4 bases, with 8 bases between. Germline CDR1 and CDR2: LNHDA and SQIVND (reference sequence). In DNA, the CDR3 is TGTGCCAGTAGTAGACGGGAAAATCAGCCCCAGCATTTT. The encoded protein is CASSRRENQPQHF.

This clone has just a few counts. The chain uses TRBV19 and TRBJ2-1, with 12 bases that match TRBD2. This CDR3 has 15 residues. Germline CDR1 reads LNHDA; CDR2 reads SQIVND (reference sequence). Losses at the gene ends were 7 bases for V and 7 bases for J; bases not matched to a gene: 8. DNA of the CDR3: TGTGCCAGTACTCATCCACTAGCGGGGGGTAATGAGCAGTTCTTC. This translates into CASTHPLAGGNEQFF.

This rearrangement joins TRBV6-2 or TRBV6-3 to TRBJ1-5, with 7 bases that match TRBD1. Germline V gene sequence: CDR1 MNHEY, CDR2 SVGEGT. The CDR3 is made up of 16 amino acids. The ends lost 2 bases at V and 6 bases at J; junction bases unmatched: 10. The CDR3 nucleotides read TGTGCCAGCAGTTACCGGGGCAGGGGGTTCGTTCAGCCCCAGCATTTT. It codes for CASSYRGRGFVQPQHF.

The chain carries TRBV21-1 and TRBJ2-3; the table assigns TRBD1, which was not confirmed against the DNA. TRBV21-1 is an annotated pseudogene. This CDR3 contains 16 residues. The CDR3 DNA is TGTGCCAGCAGCCCCCCCGGAGGACAGAGCACAGATACGCAGTATTTT. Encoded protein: CASSPPGGQSTDTQYF.

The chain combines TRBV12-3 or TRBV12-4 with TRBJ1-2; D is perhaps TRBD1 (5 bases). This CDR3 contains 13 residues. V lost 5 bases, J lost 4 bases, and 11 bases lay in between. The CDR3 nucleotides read TGTGCCAGCAGTCCTAGGGGCACCTATGGCTACACCTTC. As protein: CASSPRGTYGYTF.

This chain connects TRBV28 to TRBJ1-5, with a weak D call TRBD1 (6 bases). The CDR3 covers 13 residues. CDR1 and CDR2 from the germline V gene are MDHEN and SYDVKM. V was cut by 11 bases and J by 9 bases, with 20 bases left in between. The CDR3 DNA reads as TGTGCCTCGTGGGAACAGGGCGGGGGGCCCCAGCATTTT. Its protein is CASWEQGGGPQHF.

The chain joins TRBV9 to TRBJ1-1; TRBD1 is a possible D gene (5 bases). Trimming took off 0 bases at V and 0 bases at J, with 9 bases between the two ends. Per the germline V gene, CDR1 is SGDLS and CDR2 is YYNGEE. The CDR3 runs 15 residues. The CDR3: CASSVEGWVNTEAFF. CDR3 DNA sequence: TGTGCCAGCAGCGTAGAGGGGTGGGTGAACACTGAAGCTTTCTTT.

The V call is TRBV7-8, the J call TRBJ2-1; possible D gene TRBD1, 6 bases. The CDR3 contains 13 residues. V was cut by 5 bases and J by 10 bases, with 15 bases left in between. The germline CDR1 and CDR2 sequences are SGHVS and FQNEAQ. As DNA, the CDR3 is TGTGCCAGCAGCCCCCGACAGGTGGGCGAGCAGTTCTTC. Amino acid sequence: CASSPRQVGEQFF.

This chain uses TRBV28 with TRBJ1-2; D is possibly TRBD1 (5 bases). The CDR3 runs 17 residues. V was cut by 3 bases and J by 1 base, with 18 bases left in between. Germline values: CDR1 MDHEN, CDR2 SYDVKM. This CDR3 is CASSFLGLVQGNYGYTF. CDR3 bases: TGTGCCAGCAGTTTTCTCGGTTTAGTTCAGGGTAACTATGGCTACACCTTC.

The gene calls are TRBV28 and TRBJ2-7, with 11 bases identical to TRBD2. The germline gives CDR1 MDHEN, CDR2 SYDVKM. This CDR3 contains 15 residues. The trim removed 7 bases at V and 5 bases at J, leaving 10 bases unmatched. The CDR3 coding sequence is TGTGCCAGCAATGTAGCGGGAGGGGTCGCCGACGAGCAGTACTTC. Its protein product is CASNVAGGVADEQYF.

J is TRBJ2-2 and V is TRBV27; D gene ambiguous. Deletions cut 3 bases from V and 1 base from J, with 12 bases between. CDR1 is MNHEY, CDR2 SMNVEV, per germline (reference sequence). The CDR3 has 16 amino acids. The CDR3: CASSFEWAGNTGELFF. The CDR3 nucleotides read TGTGCCAGCAGTTTCGAATGGGCTGGGAACACCGGGGAGCTGTTTTTT.

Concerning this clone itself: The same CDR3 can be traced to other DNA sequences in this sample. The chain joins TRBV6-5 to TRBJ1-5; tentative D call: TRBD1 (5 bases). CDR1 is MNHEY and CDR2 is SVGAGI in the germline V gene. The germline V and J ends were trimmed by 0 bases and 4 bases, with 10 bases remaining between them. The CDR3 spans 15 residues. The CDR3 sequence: CASSYSRQGNQPQHF. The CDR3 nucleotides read TGTGCCAGCAGTTACTCGCGGCAGGGAAATCAGCCCCAGCATTTT.

The CDR3 loop is CAWSAGQGAGNTIYF. The CDR3 coding sequence is TGTGCCTGGAGTGCGGGACAGGGGGCCGGAAACACCATATATTTT. This rearrangement joins TRBV30 to TRBJ1-3, with 12 nucleotides matching TRBD1. Germline V lookup: CDR1 GTSNPN, CDR2 SVGIG (reference sequence). V was pared by 1 base and J by 4 bases, with 2 bases of the junction left unmatched. There are 15 residues in the CDR3.

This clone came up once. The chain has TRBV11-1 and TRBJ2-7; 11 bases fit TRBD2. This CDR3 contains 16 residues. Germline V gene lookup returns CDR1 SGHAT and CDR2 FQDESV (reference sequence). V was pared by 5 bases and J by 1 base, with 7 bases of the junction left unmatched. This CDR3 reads CASSAPGLAESYEQYF. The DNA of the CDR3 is TGTGCCAGCAGCGCGCCGGGACTAGCGGAGTCCTACGAGCAGTACTTC.

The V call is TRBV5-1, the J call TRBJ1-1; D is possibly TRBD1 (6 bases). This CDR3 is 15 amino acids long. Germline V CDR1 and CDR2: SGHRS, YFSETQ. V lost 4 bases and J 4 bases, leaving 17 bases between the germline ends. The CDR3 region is CASSANRVGVTEAFF. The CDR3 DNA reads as TGCGCCAGCAGCGCTAACAGGGTAGGGGTCACTGAAGCTTTCTTT.